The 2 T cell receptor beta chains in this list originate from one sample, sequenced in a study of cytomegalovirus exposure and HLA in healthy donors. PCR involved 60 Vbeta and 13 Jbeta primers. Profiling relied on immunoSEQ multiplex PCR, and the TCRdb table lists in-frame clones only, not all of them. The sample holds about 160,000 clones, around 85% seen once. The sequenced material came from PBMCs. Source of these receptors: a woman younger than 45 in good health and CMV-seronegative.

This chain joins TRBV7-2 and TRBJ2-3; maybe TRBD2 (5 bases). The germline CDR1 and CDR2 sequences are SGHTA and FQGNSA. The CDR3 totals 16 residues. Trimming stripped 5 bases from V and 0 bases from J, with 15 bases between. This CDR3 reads CASSGWTRGSTDTQYF. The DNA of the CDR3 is TGTGCCAGCAGCGGCTGGACTCGAGGTAGCACAGATACGCAGTATTTT.

The DNA for the CDR3 is TGTGCCAGTAGTGATGGACAGGGAAACTCCTACGAGCAGTACTTC. Protein: CASSDGQGNSYEQYF. The chain combines TRBV19 with TRBJ2-7, with 8 bases that match TRBD1. In germline, CDR1 is LNHDA, CDR2 SQIVND (reference sequence). This CDR3 spans 15 amino acids. Germline trimming cut 5 bases from V and 0 bases from J; bases unmatched to any gene: 6.